These 26 T cell receptor beta chains came from one sample sequenced in a study of blood T cell repertoires in COVID-19. Using immunoSEQ multiplex PCR, the repertoire was profiled, and TCRdb retains in-frame clones only, with some absent. Of about 300,000 clones listed, 87% were seen once; the top ten hold approximately 5%. Sequencing was carried out using PBMCs or T cells enriched from blood (not recorded which). The receptors shown here come from a woman in her thirties who had recovered from COVID-19.

The rearrangement links TRBV6-5 to TRBJ2-3; weak D call: TRBD2 (6 bases). The ends were cut back, 7 bases at V and 0 bases at J, with 14 bases in the middle. Germline lookup yields CDR1 MNHEY and CDR2 SVGAGI. This CDR3 is built from 15 residues. The CDR3 DNA is TGTGCCAGCACTATGGAGGGGTCTAGCACAGATACGCAGTATTTT. It specifies CASTMEGSSTDTQYF.

Details on this clone: This sample also contains other DNA sequences that code for the same CDR3. V is TRBV19 and J is TRBJ1-1; D possibly corresponds to TRBD1 (6 bases). CDR1 and CDR2 from the germline V gene are LNHDA and SQIVND (reference sequence). The CDR3 spans 14 residues. V lost 3 bases and J 2 bases, leaving 10 bases between the germline ends. This chain's CDR3 is CASSILGGNTEAFF. CDR3 nucleotides: TGTGCCAGTAGTATCTTAGGGGGAAACACTGAAGCTTTCTTT.

The rearrangement uses TRBV5-1 and TRBJ2-5; tentatively, D is TRBD1 (6 bases). Germline V gene lookup returns CDR1 SGHRS and CDR2 YFSETQ. V was shortened by 4 bases and J by 4 bases, with 11 bases between the two germline ends. The CDR3 extends over 13 amino acids. CDR3 region: CASSRQGRETQYF. The CDR3 DNA sequence: TGCGCCAGCAGCCGCCAGGGGAGAGAGACCCAGTACTTC.

V and J are TRBV7-8 and TRBJ1-5; unclear D gene. Germline V CDR1 and CDR2: SGHVS, FQNEAQ. V was trimmed by 3 bases and J by 2 bases, leaving 11 bases between them. The CDR3 contains 15 residues. CDR3 sequence (DNA): TGTGCCAGCAGCTTGGGGAGGCAGGGCAATCAGCCCCAGCATTTT. Protein sequence: CASSLGRQGNQPQHF.

V and J are TRBV30 and TRBJ1-1; D gene uncertain. This CDR3 has 14 amino acids. In germline, CDR1 is GTSNPN, CDR2 SVGIG (reference sequence). V was trimmed by 3 bases and J by 3 bases, leaving 14 bases between them. The CDR3 sequence: CAWSRGPSDTEAFF. The CDR3 DNA sequence: TGTGCCTGGAGCCGCGGGCCCTCTGACACTGAAGCTTTCTTT.

The gene calls are TRBV5-6 and TRBJ1-4; D gene unclear. Germline values: CDR1 SGHDT, CDR2 YYEEEE. The V gene lost 1 base and the J gene lost 7 bases, with 8 bases spanning the gap. This CDR3 has 13 residues. CDR3 sequence (DNA): TGTGCCAGCAGCTTGCTACTCGGTGAAAAACTGTTTTTT. It encodes CASSLLLGEKLFF.

The chain links TRBV20-1 to TRBJ1-6; unclear D gene. Between the trimmed V and J ends, which lost 3 bases and 7 bases, there was a span of 16 bases. The germline gives CDR1 DFQATT, CDR2 SNEGSKA (reference sequence). CDR3 length: 15 residues. This CDR3 reads CSASSVRARNSPLHF. For the CDR3, the DNA is TGCAGTGCTAGTTCTGTTCGCGCGAGAAATTCACCCCTCCACTTT.

The rearrangement uses TRBV12-5 and TRBJ1-1; D gene unclear. The CDR3 sequence is 13 residues long. The germline gives CDR1 LGHNT, CDR2 FRNRAP. Trimming pared 0 bases from V and 5 bases from J, leaving 7 bases between. The CDR3, as DNA: TGTGCTAGTGGTTTGGTAGGGAGGACTGAAGCTTTCTTT. Amino acids: CASGLVGRTEAFF. Full variable domain (rest looked up from reference TRBV12-5 and TRBJ1-1): DARVTQTPRHKVTEMGQEVTMRCQPILGHNTVFWYRQTMMQGLELLAYFRNRAPLDDSGMPKDRFSAEMPDATLATLKIQPSEPRDSAVYFCASGLVGRTEAFFGQGTRLTVV.

This chain uses TRBV10-3 with TRBJ1-5; 7 positions match TRBD1. The CDR3 runs to 12 residues. J was trimmed by 6 bases and V by 10 bases; bases with no gene match: 6. Germline lookup yields CDR1 ENHRY and CDR2 SYGVKD. The CDR3 nucleotides read TGTGCCAGCCGACAGGGTGGTCAGCCCCAGCATTTT. As protein: CASRQGGQPQHF.

This clone was seen a single time. V usage is TRBV27 and J usage is TRBJ2-1; 8 bases are a match to TRBD1. In germline, CDR1 is MNHEY, CDR2 SMNVEV (reference sequence). V was clipped by 6 bases and J by 3 bases; unmatched bases: 7. This CDR3 is built from 15 residues. The CDR3 bases are TGTGCCAGCAGCGGGGACAGGATGAACTACAATGAGCAGTTCTTC. It codes for CASSGDRMNYNEQFF.

The CDR3 protein is CASSSLPGLASDTQYF. Written as DNA, the CDR3 is TGTGCCAGCAGCTCTCTTCCGGGACTAGCGTCAGATACGCAGTATTTT. The gene calls are TRBV7-3 and TRBJ2-3; 10 bases agree with TRBD2. J gave up 4 bases and V 4 bases, and 8 bases lay outside the gene matches. Per the germline V gene, CDR1 is SGHTA and CDR2 is FQGTGA. The CDR3 runs to 16 residues.

The rearrangement joins TRBV5-4 to TRBJ2-7; weak D call: TRBD2 (6 bases). This CDR3 comprises 15 residues. V lost 4 bases, J lost 7 bases, and 21 bases lay in between. CDR1 and CDR2 (germline): SGHNT, YYREEE (reference sequence). The CDR3 reads CASSPAGQWGGEQYF. The CDR3 DNA follows: TGTGCCAGCAGCCCGGCGGGGCAGTGGGGTGGGGAGCAGTACTTC.

The V and J genes are TRBV7-2 and TRBJ1-1; 10 bases agree with TRBD1. J lost 2 bases, V lost 4 bases, and 4 bases had no gene match. The CDR3 length is 15 residues. The V gene's germline CDR1 is SGHTA and CDR2 FQGNSA. The CDR3 region is CASSSRQGANTEAFF. The CDR3 bases are TGTGCCAGCAGCTCTCGACAGGGGGCAAACACTGAAGCTTTCTTT.

The CDR3 sequence is CASSIGFVRNYGYTF. The CDR3 nucleotides are TGTGCCAGTAGTATAGGATTCGTGAGAAACTATGGCTACACCTTC. This chain joins TRBV19 and TRBJ1-2; D gene uncertain. The V and J ends lost 1 base and 2 bases respectively, with 11 bases between them. Germline values: CDR1 LNHDA, CDR2 SQIVND (reference sequence). The CDR3 has 15 residues.

The J gene is TRBJ1-5, the V gene TRBV19; tentatively, D is TRBD1 (5 bases). Germline values: CDR1 LNHDA, CDR2 SQIVND (reference sequence). Trimming left V 2 bases short and J 8 bases short, with 10 bases between. The CDR3 sequence is 13 residues long. In DNA form, the CDR3 reads TGTGCCAGTAGTATATCGCTGGACAAGCCCCAGCATTTT. Translated: CASSISLDKPQHF.

The rearrangement links TRBV27 to TRBJ1-5; a possible D gene is TRBD1 (6 bases). In germline, CDR1 is MNHEY, CDR2 SMNVEV (reference sequence). V lost 4 bases to trimming and J lost 6 bases, with 10 bases between them. The CDR3 consists of 13 residues. CDR3 residues: CASSWGRGQPQHF. The DNA for the CDR3 is TGTGCCAGCAGTTGGGGGCGCGGTCAGCCCCAGCATTTT.

In its sample, this clone was seen once. The chain is built from TRBV2 and TRBJ1-1; 7 nucleotides match TRBD1. The V segment lost 7 bases and the J segment 1 base; nucleotides outside the gene matches: 6. Looked up from germline, CDR1 is SNHLY and CDR2 is FYNNEI. CDR3 length: 14 amino acids. The CDR3 DNA reads as TGTGCCAGCATCCGGACAGGAGGGAACACTGAAGCTTTCTTT. Its translation: CASIRTGGNTEAFF.

The sample holds one count of this clone. The chain joins TRBV27 to TRBJ1-2; perhaps TRBD1 as D (6 bases). CDR3 length: 15 amino acids. Trimming removed 6 bases at V and 4 bases at J, with 18 bases between. The germline V gene has CDR1 MNHEY and CDR2 SMNVEV (reference sequence). CDR3 residues: CASSRGQPPFYGYTF. The CDR3 DNA is TGTGCCAGCAGCCGAGGACAGCCCCCGTTCTATGGCTACACCTTC.

The V and J genes are TRBV30 and TRBJ1-2, with 7 nucleotides matching TRBD1. The germline V gene has CDR1 GTSNPN and CDR2 SVGIG (reference sequence). The CDR3 has 17 residues. After removal of 1 base from V and 1 base from J, the junction contained 12 bases not matched to a gene. The CDR3 coding sequence is TGTGCCTGGAGTGGGAAAGGGGGACAGCGTCATAACTATGGCTACACCTTC. Amino acids: CAWSGKGGQRHNYGYTF.

This clone was seen once. The chain uses TRBV6-5 and TRBJ2-2; 10 bases align to TRBD1. V was pared by 11 bases and J by 5 bases, with 11 bases of the junction left unmatched. Germline CDR1 reads MNHEY; CDR2 reads SVGAGI. This CDR3 has 15 amino acids. The DNA for the CDR3 is TGTGCCGCCTTGAAGGGACAGGGGTCTACCGGGGAGCTGTTTTTT. Amino acid sequence: CAALKGQGSTGELFF.

This chain joins TRBV15 and TRBJ1-1, with 8 bases aligning to TRBD1. CDR1 and CDR2 (germline): LNHNV, YYDKDF (reference sequence). The CDR3 totals 16 residues. The ends lost 1 base at V and 1 base at J; junction bases unmatched: 5. The CDR3 protein is CATSRATGTGNTEAFF. The CDR3 DNA reads TGTGCCACCAGCAGAGCTACGGGGACAGGGAACACTGAAGCTTTCTTT.

The chain links TRBV11-1 to TRBJ2-5, with D possibly matching TRBD1 (6 bases). Trimming pared 8 bases from V and 2 bases from J, leaving 15 bases between. CDR3 length: 14 amino acids. Germline values: CDR1 SGHAT, CDR2 FQDESV (reference sequence). CDR3 nucleotides: TGTGCCAGCTCCGACCGGGACACACAAGAGACCCAGTACTTC. Encoded protein: CASSDRDTQETQYF.

The chain carries TRBV6-4 and TRBJ1-6; TRBD1 might be the D (5 bases). V lost 3 bases to trimming and J lost 9 bases, with 15 bases between them. Germline V CDR1 and CDR2: MRHNA, SNTAGT. The CDR3 runs to 15 residues. The CDR3 DNA reads TGTGCCAGCAGTGAGATAGGAGGGGCCCCTTCACCCCTCCACTTT. It yields the protein CASSEIGGAPSPLHF.

This chain's CDR3 is CAWSPPGQWNTIYF. The DNA of the CDR3 is TGTGCCTGGAGTCCTCCGGGACAATGGAACACCATATATTTT. J is TRBJ1-3 and V is TRBV30; possible D gene TRBD1, 6 bases. Trimming left V 2 bases short and J 7 bases short, with 15 bases between. The CDR3 consists of 14 residues. The germline gives CDR1 GTSNPN, CDR2 SVGIG (reference sequence). Combining the CDR3 with reference TRBV30 and TRBJ1-3 gives the whole variable domain SQTIHQWPATLVQPVGSPLSLECTVEGTSNPNLYWYRQAAGRGLQLLFYSVGIGQISSEVPQNLSASRPQDRQFILSSKKLLLSDSGFYLCAWSPPGQWNTIYFGEGSWLTVV.

The chain has TRBV25-1 and TRBJ1-2; D is possibly TRBD1 (5 bases). Per the germline V gene, CDR1 is MGHDK and CDR2 is SYGVNS. There are 16 residues in the CDR3. V was shortened by 4 bases and J by 2 bases, with 17 bases between the two germline ends. The chain's CDR3 is CASSARGPGYNYGYTF. CDR3 nucleotide sequence: TGTGCCAGCAGTGCCCGAGGCCCAGGGTACAACTATGGCTACACCTTC.

The genes are TRBV3-1 (or the pseudogene TRBV3-2) and TRBJ1-6; D gene ambiguous. The germline V and J ends were trimmed by 6 bases and 13 bases, with 13 bases remaining between them. The germline V gene has CDR1 LGHDT and CDR2 YNNKEL (reference sequence). The CDR3 is 12 amino acids. CDR3 nucleotides: TGTGCCAGCAGTAAACTAGGGTCGCCCCTCCACTTT. Amino acids: CASSKLGSPLHF.